The 13 T cell receptor beta chains in this list originate from one sample, sequenced in a study of blood T cell repertoires in COVID-19. The table came from immunoSEQ multiplex PCR; TCRdb's copy has only in-frame clones and leaves some out. The repertoire includes 100,000 to 150,000 clones, about 74% of them detected once, and approximately 8% sits in the top ten. Sequencing was done on a sample of peripheral blood. The source of these receptors is a human donor in a cohort sampled during active COVID-19.

The V gene is TRBV19, the J gene TRBJ2-7; possibly TRBD2 for D (5 bases). Germline CDR1 and CDR2: LNHDA and SQIVND (reference sequence). The V end lost 1 base, the J end lost 6 bases, and 7 bases lay between the germline ends. This CDR3 contains 12 residues. CDR3 DNA: TGTGCCAGTAGTATAGGCGAGGGCGAGCAGTACTTC. The encoded protein is CASSIGEGEQYF.

CDR3 protein: CASRQGHNRPQPQHF. The CDR3, as DNA: TGTGCCAGCAGGCAGGGACACAACCGCCCTCAGCCCCAGCATTTT. The chain employs TRBV6-5 and TRBJ1-5; D possibly corresponds to TRBD1 (6 bases). The ends were cut back, 6 bases at V and 6 bases at J, with 18 bases in the middle. CDR3 length equals 15 residues. CDR1 and CDR2 (germline): MNHEY, SVGAGI.

This chain uses TRBV11-2 with TRBJ2-7; 7 positions match TRBD2. The CDR3 is 15 amino acids. Per germline, CDR1 SGHAT and CDR2 FQNNGV. Losses at the gene ends were 0 bases for V and 0 bases for J; bases not matched to a gene: 2. This CDR3 reads CASSLESGDSYEQYF. In nucleotides, the CDR3 is TGTGCCAGCAGCTTAGAGAGCGGGGACTCCTACGAGCAGTACTTC.

This rearrangement joins TRBV5-8 to TRBJ1-1; no reliable D call. The CDR3 runs 15 residues. V gave up 4 bases and J gave up 3 bases, with 16 bases separating them. The germline V gene has CDR1 SGHTS and CDR2 YDEGEE. The CDR3 region has the DNA TGTGCCAGCAGCCCCCAAGGGCGAGGGTACACTGAAGCTTTCTTT. This codes for CASSPQGRGYTEAFF.

The chain combines TRBV6-1 with TRBJ1-2; maybe TRBD1 (6 bases). Germline-derived CDR1 and CDR2 are MNHNS and SASEGT. V lost 1 base and J lost 0, with 12 bases in between. The CDR3 is 16 residues long. CDR3: CASSEGTGTANYGYTF. The CDR3 DNA reads TGTGCCAGCAGTGAAGGAACAGGGACCGCTAACTATGGCTACACCTTC.

This clone was seen only a few times. The chain employs TRBV10-3 and TRBJ2-3; TRBD1 is a possible D gene (6 bases). There are 16 residues in the CDR3. Germline lookup yields CDR1 ENHRY and CDR2 SYGVKD. V was pared by 10 bases and J by 2 bases, with 22 bases between. In nucleotides, the CDR3 is TGTGCCAGCTGGCACAGGGCCGGGGACAACACAGATACGCAGTATTTT. Translating gives CASWHRAGDNTDTQYF.

The chain uses TRBV11-2 and TRBJ2-7, with 10 bases fitting TRBD1. V was clipped by 6 bases and J by 2 bases; unmatched bases: 7. The CDR3 loop spans 15 amino acids. The germline V gene has CDR1 SGHAT and CDR2 FQNNGV. In DNA form, the CDR3 reads TGTGCCAGCAGTACCGGGACAGGGGCCCCCTACGAGCAGTACTTC. Residues: CASSTGTGAPYEQYF.

The rearrangement uses TRBV28 and TRBJ2-1, with D unclear. The CDR3 covers 15 residues. The V gene lost 7 bases and the J gene lost 0 bases, with 13 bases spanning the gap. Germline V CDR1 and CDR2: MDHEN, SYDVKM. The CDR3 region is CASTPPGSSYNEQFF. CDR3 DNA sequence: TGTGCCAGCACCCCCCCCGGTAGCTCCTACAATGAGCAGTTCTTC.

V is TRBV5-1 and J is TRBJ1-1; 8 nucleotides match TRBD1. Germline CDR1 is SGHRS and CDR2 is YFSETQ. The V and J ends lost 4 bases and 5 bases, in that order; junction bases with no gene match: 7. The length of the CDR3 is 14 residues. The CDR3 reads CASSASRGQTEAFF. In nucleotides, the CDR3 is TGCGCCAGCAGCGCCTCCAGGGGGCAGACTGAAGCTTTCTTT.

The chain couples TRBV6-2 or TRBV6-3 to TRBJ1-2; 8 bases agree with TRBD1. J lost 5 bases, V lost 0 bases, and 17 bases had no gene match. Germline V gene data show CDR1 as MNHEY and CDR2 as SVGEGT. The CDR3 runs to 19 residues. In DNA form, the CDR3 reads TGTGCCAGCAGTTACTCAGCAGGACAGGGCCCGCTAGGAGAATATGGCTACACCTTC. It translates to CASSYSAGQGPLGEYGYTF.

V is TRBV6-1 and J is TRBJ2-7; D is possibly TRBD2 (6 bases). The V end was cut by 2 bases, the J end by 5 bases, with 10 bases between. Germline CDR1 and CDR2: MNHNS and SASEGT. The CDR3 is 13 amino acids. For the CDR3, the DNA is TGTGCCAGCAGTGAACGGGGGAGCAACGAGCAGTACTTC. Residues: CASSERGSNEQYF.

The chain links TRBV4-2 to TRBJ2-3; 8 nucleotides align to TRBD2. Per the germline V gene, CDR1 is LGHNA and CDR2 is YNFKEQ. Germline trimming cut 1 base from V and 2 bases from J; bases unmatched to any gene: 2. The CDR3 is 15 residues long. The DNA for the CDR3 is TGTGCCAGCAGCCAAGCGGGAGGGGTCACAGATACGCAGTATTTT. This sequence encodes CASSQAGGVTDTQYF.

This chain's CDR3 is CASSLGQGTNTEAFF. The DNA for the CDR3 is TGTGCCAGCAGTTTAGGGCAGGGGACAAACACTGAAGCTTTCTTT. The chain couples TRBV27 to TRBJ1-1, with D possibly being TRBD1 (6 bases). There are 15 residues in the CDR3. Germline loops: CDR1 MNHEY, CDR2 SMNVEV (reference sequence). The V gene lost 2 bases and the J gene lost 2 bases, with 12 bases spanning the gap.